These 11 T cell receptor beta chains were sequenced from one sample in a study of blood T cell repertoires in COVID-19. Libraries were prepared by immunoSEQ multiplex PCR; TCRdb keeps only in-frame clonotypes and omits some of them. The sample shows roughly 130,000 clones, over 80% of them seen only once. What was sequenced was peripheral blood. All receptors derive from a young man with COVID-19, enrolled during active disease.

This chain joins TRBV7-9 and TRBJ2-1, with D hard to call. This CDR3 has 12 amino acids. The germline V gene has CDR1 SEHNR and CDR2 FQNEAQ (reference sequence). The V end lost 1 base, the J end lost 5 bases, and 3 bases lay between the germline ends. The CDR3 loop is CASSLGNNEQFF. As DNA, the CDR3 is TGTGCCAGCAGCTTAGGTAACAATGAGCAGTTCTTC.

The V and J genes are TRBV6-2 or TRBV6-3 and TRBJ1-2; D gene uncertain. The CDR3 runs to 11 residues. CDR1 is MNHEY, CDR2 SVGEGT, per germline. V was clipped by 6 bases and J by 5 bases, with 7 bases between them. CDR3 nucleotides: TGTGCCAGCAGCGAGGGATATGGCTACACCTTC. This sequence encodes CASSEGYGYTF.

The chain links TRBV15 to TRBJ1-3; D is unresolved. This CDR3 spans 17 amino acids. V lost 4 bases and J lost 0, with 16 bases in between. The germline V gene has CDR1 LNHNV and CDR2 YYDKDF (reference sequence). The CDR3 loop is CATSTHPPGSSGNTIYF. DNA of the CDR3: TGTGCCACCAGCACCCACCCCCCCGGGAGCTCTGGAAACACCATATATTTT.

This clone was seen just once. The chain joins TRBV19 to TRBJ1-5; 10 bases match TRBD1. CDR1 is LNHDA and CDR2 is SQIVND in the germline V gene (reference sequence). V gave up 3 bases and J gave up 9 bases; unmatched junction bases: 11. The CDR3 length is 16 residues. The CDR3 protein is CASSMGTGASKLPQHF. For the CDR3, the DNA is TGTGCCAGTAGTATGGGGACAGGGGCCTCCAAATTGCCCCAGCATTTT.

In nucleotides, the CDR3 is TGTGCCAGCAGTGAACTAGGACTAAAAGAGACCCAGTACTTC. This translates into CASSELGLKETQYF. V is TRBV25-1 and J is TRBJ2-5; possibly TRBD2 for D (6 bases). Germline CDR1 MGHDK, CDR2 SYGVNS. Trimming stripped 2 bases from V and 3 bases from J, with 10 bases between. This CDR3 has 14 amino acids. Combining the CDR3 with reference TRBV25-1 and TRBJ2-5 gives the whole variable domain EADIYQTPRYLVIGTGKKITLECSQTMGHDKMYWYQQDPGMELHLIHYSYGVNSTEKGDLSSESTVSRIRTEHFPLTLESARPSHTSQYLCASSELGLKETQYFGPGTRLLVL.

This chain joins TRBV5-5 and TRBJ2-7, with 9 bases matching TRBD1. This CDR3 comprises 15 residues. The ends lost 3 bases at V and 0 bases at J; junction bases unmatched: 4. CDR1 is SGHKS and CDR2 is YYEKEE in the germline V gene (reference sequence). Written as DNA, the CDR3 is TGTGCCAGCAGCTGGTCGACAGGGGGCTCCTACGAGCAGTACTTC. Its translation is CASSWSTGGSYEQYF.

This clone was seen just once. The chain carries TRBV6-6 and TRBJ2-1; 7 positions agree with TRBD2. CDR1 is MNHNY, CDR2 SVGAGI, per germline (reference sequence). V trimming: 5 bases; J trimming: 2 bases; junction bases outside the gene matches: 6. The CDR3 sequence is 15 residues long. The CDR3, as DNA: TGTGCCAGCAGTCGAGGACTAGGGCCCTACAATGAGCAGTTCTTC. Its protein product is CASSRGLGPYNEQFF.

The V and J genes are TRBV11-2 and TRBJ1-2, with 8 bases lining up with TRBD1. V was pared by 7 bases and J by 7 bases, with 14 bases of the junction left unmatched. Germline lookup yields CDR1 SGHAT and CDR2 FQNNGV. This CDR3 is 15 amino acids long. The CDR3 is CASTPAGGLLGGYTF. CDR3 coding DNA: TGTGCCAGCACCCCAGCAGGGGGCCTCTTGGGTGGCTACACCTTC.

The CDR3 sequence is CASSPRLAGVSYEQYF. The CDR3 nucleotides are TGTGCCAGCAGTCCACGACTAGCGGGAGTGTCCTACGAGCAGTACTTC. V and J are TRBV27 and TRBJ2-7; TRBD2 matches 12 bases. This CDR3 region has 16 residues. The germline gives CDR1 MNHEY, CDR2 SMNVEV (reference sequence). V lost 5 bases, J lost 1 base, and 6 bases stayed unmatched.

The CDR3 loop is CASSQTGAIDEQFF. CDR3 coding DNA: TGTGCCAGCAGTCAGACAGGGGCAATCGATGAGCAGTTCTTC. This chain joins TRBV28 and TRBJ2-1, with 8 bases that match TRBD1. V was clipped by 5 bases and J by 8 bases; unmatched bases: 8. Germline V lookup: CDR1 MDHEN, CDR2 SYDVKM. This CDR3 region has 14 residues.

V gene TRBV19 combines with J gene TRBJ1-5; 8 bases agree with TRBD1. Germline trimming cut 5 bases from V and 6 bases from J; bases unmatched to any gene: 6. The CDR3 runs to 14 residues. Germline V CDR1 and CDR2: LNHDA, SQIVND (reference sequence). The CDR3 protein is CASSLGTGGQPQHF. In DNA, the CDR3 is TGTGCCAGTAGTCTCGGGACAGGTGGTCAGCCCCAGCATTTT. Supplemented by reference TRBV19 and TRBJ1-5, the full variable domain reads DGGITQSPKYLFRKEGQNVTLSCEQNLNHDAMYWYRQDPGQGLRLIYYSQIVNDFQKGDIAEGYSVSREKKESFPLTVTSAQKNPTAFYLCASSLGTGGQPQHFGDGTRLSIL.